This T cell receptor (beta chain) was documented in a study of CD8+CD57+ T cells in acquired aplastic anemia. Turning to the study itself: Sorting CD4+ and CD8+ cells gave DNA averaging 3.2 ug. For CD4+ cells, healthy donors had an average of about 9.9 million reads.

Genomic DNA was employed as the template in profiling TCR beta VDJ and CDR3. Each CDR3 protein is one row after TCRdb ran MiXCR on the reads. The sample carries 100,000 to 150,000 distinct CDR3 sequences, over 45% recorded once. This CDR3 spans 15 amino acids. Germline lookup yields CDR1 ENHRY and CDR2 SYGVKD. V dropped 10 bases and J dropped 3; count of bases not matched to a gene: 10. The sequence was collected from a human donor in good health, serving as a control. Material for sequencing was sorted CD4+, CD8+, or CD8+CD57+ T cells (not recorded which) from PBMCs. V is TRBV10-3 and J is TRBJ1-2; 11 bases match TRBD1. The CDR3 nucleotides are TGTGCCACCAACCAGCCGGGACAGGGGGACTATGGCTACACCTTC. Protein sequence: CATNQPGQGDYGYTF.